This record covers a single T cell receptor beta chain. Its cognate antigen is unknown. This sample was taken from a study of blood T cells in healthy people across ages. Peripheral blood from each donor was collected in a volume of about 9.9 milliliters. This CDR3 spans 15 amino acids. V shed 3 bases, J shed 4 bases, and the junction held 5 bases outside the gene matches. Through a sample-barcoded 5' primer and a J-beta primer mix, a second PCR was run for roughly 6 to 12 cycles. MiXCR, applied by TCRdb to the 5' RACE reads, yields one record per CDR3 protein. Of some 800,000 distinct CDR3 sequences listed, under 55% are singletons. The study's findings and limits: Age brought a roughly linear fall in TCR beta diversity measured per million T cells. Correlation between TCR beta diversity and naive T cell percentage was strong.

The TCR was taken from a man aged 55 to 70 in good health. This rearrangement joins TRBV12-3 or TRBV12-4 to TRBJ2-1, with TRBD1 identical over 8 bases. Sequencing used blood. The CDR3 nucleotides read TGTGCCAGCAGTTTTAGGACAGGGTTATACAATGAGCAGTTCTTC. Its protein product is CASSFRTGLYNEQFF.